The 9 T cell receptor beta chains in this list originate from one sample, sequenced in a study of T cell repertoires in cytomegalovirus infection (dated by TCRdb to between 2018 and 2020). The sample's treatment or condition label, in plain terms: in vitro stimulation with specific CMV peptide epitopes to enrich CMV-specific T cells. These receptors lack a known antigen. TCRdb lists the instrument as Illumina HiSeq 1500. TCRdb reworked the public reads: Q25 trimming with fastp, MiXCR clone assembly, productive beta chains retained. Under each unique CDR3 protein, matching rows form one entry showing the most common genes and DNA. A total of hundreds of thousands of distinct CDR3 sequences appear in this sample, approximately 42% of them only once. About 39% of the sample is held by the ten biggest clonotypes. The material sequenced was cultured PBMCs, taken from culture after CMV antigen stimulation. The receptors come from a human donor in good health (CMV status not recorded). Some clones in this sample may be carry-over from other donors' samples.

A few counts support this clonotype. The chain carries TRBV10-3 and TRBJ1-1, with unresolved D. Germline-derived CDR1 and CDR2 are ENHRY and SYGVKD. Trimming removed 3 bases at V and 6 bases at J, with 14 bases between. The CDR3 length is 14 residues. DNA of the CDR3: TGTGCCATCAGTGACTCTACGCACGGGTCTGAAGCTTTCTTT. Amino acid sequence: CAISDSTHGSEAFF.

V usage is TRBV7-9 and J usage is TRBJ1-2; 8 bases are a match to TRBD1. J gave up 3 bases and V 5 bases, and 17 bases lay outside the gene matches. The germline gives CDR1 SEHNR, CDR2 FQNEAQ (reference sequence). This CDR3 has 18 residues. CDR3 DNA: TGTGCCAGCAGCCTCAACCGGGACAGGTACGCCCAGGACTATGGCTACACCTTC. Its translation: CASSLNRDRYAQDYGYTF. The complete variable domain, with remaining parts taken from reference TRBV7-9 and TRBJ1-2, reads DTGVSQNPRHKITKRGQNVTFRCDPISEHNRLYWYRQTLGQGPEFLTYFQNEAQLEKSRLLSDRFSAERPKGSFSTLEIQRTEQGDSAMYLCASSLNRDRYAQDYGYTFGSGTRLTVV.

This chain connects TRBV27 to TRBJ2-7; 7 nucleotides agree with TRBD2. The CDR3 covers 15 residues. V shed 3 bases and J 2 bases; nucleotides not matched to a gene: 7. Looked up from germline, CDR1 is MNHEY and CDR2 is SMNVEV (reference sequence). The CDR3 DNA sequence: TGTGCCAGCAGTTTGTACGGGGGGAATCCCTACGAGCAGTACTTC. Translating it yields CASSLYGGNPYEQYF.

This chain uses TRBV20-1 with TRBJ2-1; 9 bases agree with TRBD2. J lost 15 bases, V lost 2 bases, and 11 bases had no gene match. Germline-derived CDR1 and CDR2 are DFQATT and SNEGSKA (reference sequence). This CDR3 is 13 amino acids long. DNA of the CDR3: TGCAGTGCTAGACCCCCTAGCGGGGAGATTTGGTTCTTC. Its protein is CSARPPSGEIWFF.

The chain has TRBV7-2 and TRBJ2-3, with unresolved D. CDR1 is SGHTA, CDR2 FQGNSA, per germline. V gave up 5 bases and J gave up 0 bases, with 9 bases separating them. The CDR3 totals 14 residues. The CDR3 is CASSGLASTDTQYF. The DNA for the CDR3 is TGTGCCAGCAGCGGTCTCGCGAGCACAGATACGCAGTATTTT.

V is TRBV12-3 or TRBV12-4 and J is TRBJ1-1; unclear D gene. The CDR3 sequence is 14 residues long. V shed 5 bases and J shed 3 bases, with 13 bases lying between them. The CDR3 coding sequence is TGTGCCAGCAGTATTAATTCGGCCTACACTGAAGCTTTCTTT. This codes for CASSINSAYTEAFF.

A remark on this clonotype: The germline gene is not matched at one end of the junction; a read error may be the cause. This chain links TRBV5-4 with TRBJ1-2; 10 bases match TRBD1. The CDR3 contains 16 residues. Germline CDR1 SGHNT, CDR2 YYREEE (reference sequence). In DNA, the CDR3 is TGTGTCAGCAGCACAGGACAGGGGGTAGTGAACTATGGCTACACCTTC. Translating gives CVSSTGQGVVNYGYTF.

This clonotype has more than one count but fewer than ten. This chain uses TRBV7-2 with TRBJ2-1; D possibly corresponds to TRBD2 (7 bases). Germline CDR1 and CDR2: SGHTA and FQGNSA. The V end lost 4 bases, the J end lost 10 bases, and 14 bases lay between the germline ends. This CDR3 spans 13 amino acids. This chain's CDR3 is CASSSEGGLEQFF. The CDR3 DNA follows: TGTGCCAGCAGCTCCGAGGGGGGGCTAGAGCAGTTCTTC.

V usage is TRBV7-2 and J usage is TRBJ1-3; D is possibly TRBD1 (6 bases). Germline loops: CDR1 SGHTA, CDR2 FQGNSA. This CDR3 region has 15 residues. Between the trimmed V and J ends, which lost 6 bases and 0 bases, there was a span of 12 bases. CDR3 protein: CASRAGHGSGNTIYF. CDR3 DNA: TGTGCCAGCAGGGCGGGACACGGCTCTGGAAACACCATATATTTT.